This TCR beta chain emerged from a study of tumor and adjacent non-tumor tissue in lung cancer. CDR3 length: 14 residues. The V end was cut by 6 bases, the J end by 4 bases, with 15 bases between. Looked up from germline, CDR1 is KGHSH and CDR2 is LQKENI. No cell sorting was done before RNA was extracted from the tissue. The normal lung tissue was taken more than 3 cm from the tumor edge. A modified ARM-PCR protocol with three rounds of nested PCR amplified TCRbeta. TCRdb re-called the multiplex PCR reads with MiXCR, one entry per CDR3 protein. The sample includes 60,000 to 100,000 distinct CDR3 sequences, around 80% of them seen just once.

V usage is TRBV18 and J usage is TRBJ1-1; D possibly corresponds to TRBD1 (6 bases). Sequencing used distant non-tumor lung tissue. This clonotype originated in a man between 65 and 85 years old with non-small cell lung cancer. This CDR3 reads CASSLQDSSTEAFF. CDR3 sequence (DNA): TGTGCCAGCTCTCTCCAGGACAGCAGCACTGAAGCTTTCTTT.